The rows below give T cell receptor beta chains drawn from one sample of a study of blood T cell repertoires in COVID-19. Libraries were prepared by immunoSEQ multiplex PCR; TCRdb keeps only in-frame clonotypes and omits some of them. The sample lists a few hundred thousand clones, 80% to 90% occurring once. Sequences were obtained from PBMCs or T cells enriched from blood (not recorded which). The receptors stem from a man between 25 and 39 years old with acute COVID-19. The CDR3 runs from the conserved cysteine through the conserved F or W. D genes are given only for firm matches. Clone size is given for some rows only: seen once, a few or many times, or a class if the clone is expanded.

D gene	V gene	J gene	clone size	CDR3 protein	CDR3 DNA
TRBD1	TRBV25-1	TRBJ2-6	NA	CASSEYRGPRNVLTF	TGTGCCAGCAGTGAGTACAGGGGGCCTCGGAACGTCCTGACTTTC
TRBD2	TRBV6-5	TRBJ2-1	few	CASSYSGGGSYNEQFF	TGTGCCAGCAGTTACTCTGGCGGGGGGTCCTACAATGAGCAGTTCTTC
TRBD1	TRBV27	TRBJ1-3	NA	CASSFRQGTGNTIYF	TGTGCCAGCAGTTTCCGACAGGGGACGGGAAACACCATATATTTT
TRBD2	TRBV13	TRBJ2-3	NA	CASRRDGGAKTQSTDTQYF	TGTGCCAGCAGGCGGGACGGGGGGGCCAAGACCCAAAGCACAGATACGCAGTATTTT
NA	TRBV5-1	TRBJ1-2	NA	CASTGGPPGYTF	TGCGCCAGCACCGGAGGGCCCCCTGGCTACACCTTC
NA	TRBV6-5	TRBJ2-1	NA	CASSYTGTPEQFF	TGTGCCAGCAGTTATACCGGGACTCCTGAGCAGTTCTTC
NA	TRBV5-1	TRBJ1-1	NA	CASSFQGGDTEAFF	TGCGCCAGCAGCTTCCAGGGAGGTGACACTGAAGCTTTCTTT
NA	TRBV2	TRBJ1-3	NA	CASTDGSSGNTIYF	TGTGCCAGCACTGACGGGAGCTCTGGAAACACCATATATTTT
TRBD1	TRBV25-1	TRBJ2-2	NA	CASSDYRDRDAGELFF	TGTGCCAGCAGTGATTATAGGGACAGGGATGCCGGGGAGCTGTTTTTT
TRBD1	TRBV2	TRBJ1-5	NA	CASAGDRRDQPQHF	TGTGCCAGCGCCGGGGACAGGCGGGATCAGCCCCAGCATTTT
TRBD1	TRBV23-1	TRBJ2-2	NA	CASSPTTTGADTGELFF	TGCGCCAGCAGTCCGACCACGACAGGGGCGGACACCGGGGAGCTGTTTTTT
TRBD2	TRBV6-5	TRBJ2-5	NA	CASDSAGGYQETQYF	TGTGCCAGCGACTCAGCGGGGGGGTACCAAGAGACCCAGTACTTC
NA	TRBV12-3/TRBV12-4	TRBJ1-5	once	CASSNQGRAQHF	TGTGCCAGCAGCAACCAGGGGAGGGCCCAGCATTTT
NA	TRBV6-5	TRBJ1-1	NA	CASSYAGANTEAFF	TGTGCCAGCAGTTACGCAGGGGCAAACACTGAAGCTTTCTTT
NA	TRBV2	TRBJ2-3	NA	CASSGAGVTDTQYF	TGTGCCAGCAGTGGCGCAGGGGTCACAGATACGCAGTATTTT
NA	TRBV2	TRBJ1-2	once	CASSRSGTNYGYTF	TGTGCCAGCAGTAGATCAGGGACTAACTATGGCTACACCTTC
TRBD1	TRBV7-9	TRBJ1-1	NA	CASSVSGQGLRTEAFF	TGTGCCAGCAGCGTATCGGGACAGGGATTGAGAACTGAAGCTTTCTTT
NA	TRBV6-4	TRBJ2-1	NA	CASSEGEQGEQFF	TGTGCCAGCAGTGAAGGGGAACAGGGAGAGCAGTTCTTC
NA	TRBV5-8	TRBJ1-1	NA	CASSLRREEGLGF	TGTGCCAGCAGCTTGAGACGGGAGGAAGGACTAGGATTT
NA	TRBV6-5	TRBJ2-6	NA	CASRPQNSGANVLTF	TGTGCCAGCAGACCCCAGAACTCTGGGGCCAACGTCCTGACTTTC
NA	TRBV4-1	TRBJ2-5	NA	CASSQAGERLLEETQYF	TGCGCCAGCAGCCAAGCCGGAGAACGCCTTCTTGAAGAGACCCAGTACTTC
TRBD1	TRBV5-4	TRBJ1-2	NA	CASRIRDRANYGYTF	TGTGCCAGCAGAATCCGGGACAGGGCGAACTATGGCTACACCTTC